This TCR beta chain was identified in a study of cytomegalovirus exposure and HLA in healthy donors. The PCR contained 60 Vbeta and 13 Jbeta primers. Generated by immunoSEQ multiplex PCR, the TCRdb table keeps only in-frame clones and is missing some. Here the sample spans hundreds of thousands of clones, roughly 90% being singletons. There are 14 residues in the CDR3. V is TRBV12-2 and J is TRBJ2-3; the DNA was not used to check the table's D call, TRBD2. TRBV12-2 is a recognized pseudogene. Material: PBMCs. This TCR was recovered from a woman between 18 and 29 years old in good health and CMV-seronegative. The CDR3 here is CASRPSGGADTQYF. CDR3 DNA sequence: TGTGCAAGTCGCCCCAGCGGGGGGGCAGATACGCAGTATTTT.